Listed here are 13 T cell receptor beta chains from one sample, sequenced in a study of cytomegalovirus exposure and HLA in healthy donors. Assay used: immunoSEQ multiplex PCR; TCRdb lists only in-frame clones, some missing. Among 150,000 or so clones listed, about 85% were seen once. The source material was PBMCs. The receptors here all came from a young man in good health and CMV-seropositive.

V and J are TRBV9 and TRBJ2-1; D unclear. The CDR3 extends over 14 amino acids. With 4 bases removed from V and 7 bases from J, the gap between germline ends came to 15 bases. Germline loops: CDR1 SGDLS, CDR2 YYNGEE. The CDR3 sequence is CASSPPREANEQFF. In nucleotides, the CDR3 is TGTGCCAGCAGCCCCCCTCGAGAAGCGAATGAGCAGTTCTTC.

This clone was seen just once. The chain links TRBV18 to TRBJ1-1; D is perhaps TRBD1 (5 bases). Germline loops: CDR1 KGHSH, CDR2 LQKENI. V gave up 3 bases and J gave up 10 bases, with 12 bases separating them. The CDR3 covers 12 residues. CDR3 coding DNA: TGTGCCAGCTCACCCGGTCGGGGGGGAGCTTTCTTT. Its translation is CASSPGRGGAFF.

This rearrangement joins TRBV9 to TRBJ2-3, with TRBD2 matching 15 bases. Germline V lookup: CDR1 SGDLS, CDR2 YYNGEE. V shed 0 bases and J 3 bases; nucleotides not matched to a gene: 8. The CDR3 loop spans 19 amino acids. The CDR3 DNA reads as TGTGCCAGCAGCGTAGGGCTACCGGGACTAGCGGGGGGTACAGATACGCAGTATTTT. Its protein product is CASSVGLPGLAGGTDTQYF.

J is TRBJ1-2 and V is TRBV6-5; TRBD1 agrees at 9 bases. V was pared by 6 bases and J by 7 bases, with 6 bases of the junction left unmatched. Germline-derived CDR1 and CDR2 are MNHEY and SVGAGI. This CDR3 region has 13 residues. CDR3 sequence reads: CASSPQGASGYTF. For the CDR3, the DNA is TGTGCCAGCAGCCCACAGGGGGCATCTGGCTACACCTTC.

The CDR3: CASSLGTSGGADYF. The CDR3 DNA reads as TGTGCCAGCAGCTTAGGGACTAGCGGGGGGGCCGATTACTTC. V usage is TRBV7-8 and J usage is TRBJ2-5; 15 bases agree with TRBD2. V shed 1 base and J 14 bases; nucleotides not matched to a gene: 5. Looked up from germline, CDR1 is SGHVS and CDR2 is FQNEAQ. CDR3 length: 14 amino acids.

The chain links TRBV11-2 to TRBJ2-2, with TRBD2 matching over 7 bases. The germline gives CDR1 SGHAT, CDR2 FQNNGV. J was trimmed by 4 bases and V by 4 bases; bases with no gene match: 6. The CDR3 sequence is 15 residues long. The CDR3 DNA is TGTGCCAGCAGCTCCGGGGGGTGGAGCACCGGGGAGCTGTTTTTT. Translating it yields CASSSGGWSTGELFF.

The chain combines TRBV6-5 with TRBJ2-1; TRBD1 aligns across 7 bases. This CDR3 region has 13 residues. The V segment lost 7 bases and the J segment 3 bases; nucleotides outside the gene matches: 3. Germline CDR1 reads MNHEY; CDR2 reads SVGAGI. CDR3 in amino acids: CASKTGDYNEQFF. In DNA, the CDR3 is TGTGCCAGCAAAACAGGGGACTACAATGAGCAGTTCTTC.

This clone has a single count. The rearrangement joins TRBV9 to TRBJ1-3, with D tentatively TRBD1 (5 bases). The CDR3 has 16 residues. From germline, CDR1 is SGDLS and CDR2 YYNGEE. Trimming cost V 3 bases and J 0 bases, with 13 bases left between them. The CDR3 sequence: CASSARVTYSGNTIYF. The CDR3 bases are TGTGCCAGCAGCGCCAGGGTTACCTACTCTGGAAACACCATATATTTT.

The V call is TRBV10-1, the J call TRBJ2-6; D ambiguous. Trimming cost V 3 bases and J 10 bases, with 7 bases left between them. The CDR3 spans 12 residues. Germline CDR1 reads WNHNN; CDR2 reads SYGVQD (reference sequence). Here the CDR3 DNA reads TGCGCCAGCAGTGATTTAACTAACGTCCTGACTTTC. This encodes CASSDLTNVLTF.

The chain joins TRBV7-3 to TRBJ2-6; a possible D gene is TRBD1 (7 bases). V lost 2 bases and J lost 1, with 12 bases in between. The CDR3 is made up of 17 amino acids. Germline CDR1 reads SGHTA; CDR2 reads FQGTGA. The CDR3 is CASSLQGGPSGANVLTF. CDR3 bases: TGTGCCAGCAGCTTACAGGGGGGTCCGTCTGGGGCCAACGTCCTGACTTTC.

The chain recombines TRBV2 with TRBJ2-3, with a tentative D call TRBD1 (5 bases). The V end lost 11 bases, the J end lost 4 bases, and 19 bases lay between the germline ends. This CDR3 is 14 amino acids long. Germline V CDR1 and CDR2: SNHLY, FYNNEI. The CDR3 spells CASVGADGPDTQYF. The CDR3 DNA reads as TGTGCCTCAGTAGGGGCGGATGGGCCAGATACGCAGTATTTT.

V is TRBV5-5 and J is TRBJ2-3; D unclear. This CDR3 comprises 13 residues. V gave up 4 bases and J gave up 4 bases, with 10 bases separating them. CDR1 SGHKS and CDR2 YYEKEE come from the germline V gene (reference sequence). CDR3 in amino acids: CASSLISPDTQYF. The CDR3 DNA is TGTGCCAGCAGCCTAATAAGCCCAGATACGCAGTATTTT.

The gene calls are TRBV5-5 and TRBJ1-1; TRBD1 matches at 8 bases. V lost 4 bases to trimming and J lost 5 bases; unmatched junction nucleotides: 13. Germline lookup yields CDR1 SGHKS and CDR2 YYEKEE (reference sequence). CDR3 length: 16 amino acids. The CDR3 DNA follows: TGTGCCAGCAGCCGGACGGGATTACAGGGGGGAACTGAAGCTTTCTTT. The encoded protein is CASSRTGLQGGTEAFF.